One and the same sample provided the 17 T cell receptor beta chains below, sequenced in a study of radiotherapy plus CTLA-4 blockade in lung cancer. TCRdb's table, derived via immunoSEQ multiplex PCR, lists solely in-frame clones and lacks some. Found here are about 86,000 clones, under 85% of them singletons; the top ten hold roughly 0.8%. The sequences come from peripheral blood, collected from a patient treated with radiotherapy plus ipilimumab. These receptor sequences come from a human donor with non-small cell lung cancer who had stable disease on radiotherapy plus ipilimumab.

About this clone: A read error may produce the germline difference seen at one junction end. The chain couples TRBV28 to TRBJ1-3; D is unclear. The CDR3 is 15 amino acids. From germline, CDR1 is MDHEN and CDR2 SYDVKM. The CDR3, as DNA: TGTGCCAGCAGTTTATCCCCAGGCGCTGGAAACGCCATATATTTT. Translation gives CASSLSPGAGNAIYF. Together with reference TRBV28 and TRBJ1-3, the CDR3 gives the full variable domain: DVKVTQSSRYLVKRTGEKVFLECVQDMDHENMFWYRQDPGLGLRLIYFSYDVKMKEKGDIPEGYSVSREKKERFSLILESASTNQTSMYLCASSLSPGAGNAIYFGEGSWLTVV.

This chain joins TRBV6-5 and TRBJ2-7; TRBD1 might be the D (6 bases). Trimming shortened V by 6 bases and J by 5 bases, and 14 bases separated the two germline ends. CDR1 is MNHEY, CDR2 SVGAGI, per germline. This CDR3 has 13 residues. CDR3 residues: CASSRGTSHEQYF. The CDR3 DNA is TGTGCCAGCAGCCGAGGGACATCCCACGAGCAGTACTTC.

The V call is TRBV7-2, the J call TRBJ1-2, with a tentative D call TRBD1 (6 bases). Germline assignment: CDR1 SGHTA and CDR2 FQGNSA. The CDR3 covers 15 residues. V lost 0 bases to trimming and J lost 2 bases, with 10 bases between them. CDR3 region: CASSLAVGGNYGYTF. The CDR3 DNA is TGTGCCAGCAGCTTAGCGGTGGGGGGCAACTATGGCTACACCTTC.

In this sample, this clone turned up a few times. This chain joins TRBV29-1 and TRBJ1-1; D call uncertain. With 6 bases removed from V and 7 bases from J, the gap between germline ends came to 9 bases. Germline CDR1 SQVTM, CDR2 ANQGSEA. The CDR3 totals 10 residues. In DNA, the CDR3 is TGCAGCGTCGGTGACGTTGAAGCTTTCTTT. As protein: CSVGDVEAFF. Based on the CDR3 plus reference TRBV29-1 and TRBJ1-1, the full variable domain is SAVISQKPSRDICQRGTSLTIQCQVDSQVTMMFWYRQQPGQSLTLIATANQGSEATYESGFVIDKFPISRPNLTFSTLTVSNMSPEDSSIYLCSVGDVEAFFGQGTRLTVV.

The rearrangement joins TRBV11-2 to TRBJ2-7; 11 bases line up with TRBD1. Germline V gene lookup returns CDR1 SGHAT and CDR2 FQNNGV. This CDR3 has 15 residues. J was trimmed by 7 bases and V by 1 base; bases with no gene match: 6. CDR3 loop: CASSLVGTGGVEQYF. CDR3 DNA: TGTGCCAGCAGCTTAGTAGGGACAGGGGGTGTGGAGCAGTACTTC.

The chain couples TRBV7-9 to TRBJ2-1; D gene uncertain. V gave up 5 bases and J gave up 0 bases, with 11 bases separating them. Germline CDR1 SEHNR, CDR2 FQNEAQ (reference sequence). The CDR3 is 15 amino acids. In DNA form, the CDR3 reads TGTGCCAGCAGCCCCCAAGGGTTCTCCTACAATGAGCAGTTCTTC. As protein: CASSPQGFSYNEQFF.

The chain joins TRBV2 to TRBJ2-1; no clear D gene. V lost 2 bases to trimming and J lost 4 bases, with 6 bases between them. This CDR3 comprises 13 residues. Germline CDR1 reads SNHLY; CDR2 reads FYNNEI. The CDR3 here is CASSETPYNEQFF. The CDR3 nucleotides read TGTGCCAGCAGTGAAACACCTTACAATGAGCAGTTCTTC.

The chain has TRBV5-8 and TRBJ1-4, with 8 bases that match TRBD1. CDR3 length: 15 amino acids. V trimming: 4 bases; J trimming: 8 bases; junction bases outside the gene matches: 10. The V gene's germline CDR1 is SGHTS and CDR2 YDEGEE. CDR3 loop: CASSMGQVSREKLFF. In nucleotides, the CDR3 is TGTGCCAGCAGCATGGGACAGGTTTCGCGGGAAAAACTGTTTTTT.

The rearrangement uses TRBV19 and TRBJ2-1; tentatively, D is TRBD2 (5 bases). The germline gives CDR1 LNHDA, CDR2 SQIVND (reference sequence). Trimming removed 6 bases at V and 8 bases at J, with 14 bases between. The CDR3 contains 13 residues. The CDR3 sequence is CASRGPVSDEQFF. CDR3 nucleotide sequence: TGTGCCAGTAGAGGCCCTGTTAGCGATGAGCAGTTCTTC.

The chain uses TRBV6-1 and TRBJ2-7; the match to TRBD2 covers 9 bases. J was trimmed by 1 base and V by 8 bases; bases with no gene match: 6. The CDR3 is 14 amino acids. CDR1 and CDR2 (germline): MNHNS, SASEGT. This chain's CDR3 is CASGPGLASYEQYF. CDR3 coding DNA: TGTGCCAGCGGCCCAGGACTAGCGTCCTACGAGCAGTACTTC.

CDR3: CASSQVLRETQYF. Here the CDR3 DNA reads TGTGCCAGCAGCCAAGTCCTAAGAGAGACCCAGTACTTC. The rearrangement uses TRBV7-8 and TRBJ2-5; no clear D. Trimming shortened V by 5 bases and J by 4 bases, and 11 bases separated the two germline ends. The germline gives CDR1 SGHVS, CDR2 FQNEAQ. This CDR3 spans 13 amino acids.

This clone was seen just once. The chain employs TRBV14 and TRBJ1-1, with D perhaps TRBD1 (5 bases). The germline CDR1 and CDR2 sequences are SGHDN and FVKESK. There are 13 residues in the CDR3. V was clipped by 4 bases and J by 4 bases, with 10 bases between them. CDR3 residues: CASSLGGATEAFF. The CDR3 nucleotides read TGTGCCAGCAGCCTTGGGGGTGCCACTGAAGCTTTCTTT.

J is TRBJ2-7 and V is TRBV30, with D perhaps TRBD1 (6 bases). This CDR3 is 12 amino acids long. Germline V gene sequence: CDR1 GTSNPN, CDR2 SVGIG (reference sequence). Trimming stripped 8 bases from V and 1 base from J, with 12 bases between. For the CDR3, the DNA is TGTGCCACATCAGGGGCTTCCTACGAGCAGTACTTC. Translated, it gives CATSGASYEQYF.

This chain joins TRBV13 and TRBJ2-2, with TRBD2 matching 8 bases. Germline V CDR1 and CDR2: PRHDT, FYEKMQ (reference sequence). Losses at the gene ends were 5 bases for V and 4 bases for J; bases not matched to a gene: 3. The CDR3 is 14 residues long. The CDR3 bases are TGTGCCAGCAGCCGCGGGGGGAGCACCGGGGAGCTGTTTTTT. Translated: CASSRGGSTGELFF.

The chain recombines TRBV6-5 with TRBJ2-7, with D possibly being TRBD2 (5 bases). The V end was cut by 8 bases, the J end by 3 bases, with 20 bases between. Germline V gene data show CDR1 as MNHEY and CDR2 as SVGAGI. The CDR3 is 15 residues long. This CDR3 reads CASRRSALGDYEQYF. The CDR3 region has the DNA TGTGCCAGCCGTCGGTCGGCTCTGGGAGACTACGAGCAGTACTTC.

The J gene is TRBJ1-1, the V gene TRBV6-1; D is ambiguous. CDR1 and CDR2 from the germline V gene are MNHNS and SASEGT. Trimming removed 4 bases at V and 11 bases at J, with 11 bases between. CDR3 length: 11 amino acids. This CDR3 reads CASSGAHRAFF. Here the CDR3 DNA reads TGTGCCAGCAGTGGGGCCCATCGGGCTTTCTTT.

This clone has only a few counts. The chain carries TRBV7-3 and TRBJ2-3, with 10 bases that match TRBD2. The V gene's germline CDR1 is SGHTA and CDR2 FQGTGA. The junction had 10 bases not matched to a gene; V was cut back by 2 bases and J by 2 bases. This CDR3 has 18 amino acids. The CDR3 region has the DNA TGTGCCAGCAGCTTAGGTAGCACTAGCGGGGCTCCCACAGATACGCAGTATTTT. Translation: CASSLGSTSGAPTDTQYF.